The rows below give T cell receptor beta chains drawn from one sample of a study of T cells in Graves' hyperthyroidism and ophthalmopathy. In TCRdb, the multiplex PCR reads were re-called with MiXCR into one record per CDR3 protein. The table has about 740,000 distinct CDR3 sequences, 11% to 15% seen once. Sequencing was carried out using blood. These receptors came from a woman aged 18-29 years with Graves' hyperthyroidism. Each CDR3 is given with its conserved first and last residue. A D gene is named only where the DNA matches it firmly. Expanded clones are given a class, and other clones once, few, many or no size at all.

V,J,D,size,CDR3,DNA
TRBV6-1,TRBJ2-7,TRBD2,few,CASRKRDYEQYF,TGTGCCAGCAGAAAGCGGGACTACGAGCAGTACTTC
TRBV25-1,TRBJ2-1,TRBD2,.,CASSYSEAGGQGNEQFF,TGTGCCAGCAGTTATTCCGAAGCGGGAGGGCAAGGAAATGAGCAGTTCTTC
TRBV6-1,TRBJ1-2,TRBD1,.,CASSEDGQANYGYTF,TGTGCCAGCAGTGAAGATGGACAGGCTAACTATGGCTACACCTTC
TRBV7-9,TRBJ2-5,TRBD1,many,CASSETGGLYF,TGTGCCAGCAGCGAGACAGGGGGCCTGTACTTC
TRBV4-1,TRBJ1-5,.,.,CASSQEGSQIPNQPQHF,TGCGCCAGCAGCCAAGAAGGCTCCCAGATCCCCAATCAGCCCCAGCATTTT
TRBV14,TRBJ1-2,.,.,CASSPPLGRGNYGYTF,TGTGCCAGCAGCCCCCCATTAGGGAGGGGAAACTATGGCTACACCTTC
TRBV7-8,TRBJ1-6,.,many,CASSLVLTNSPLHF,TGTGCCAGCAGCTTAGTTCTCACAAATTCACCCCTCCACTTT
TRBV6-1,TRBJ1-5,TRBD1,many,CASREDRGRKPQHF,TGTGCCAGCAGAGAAGACAGGGGTCGAAAGCCCCAGCATTTT
TRBV30,TRBJ2-3,.,many,CAWSPPPRTDWTDTQYF,TGTGCCTGGAGTCCCCCTCCTAGGACAGACTGGACAGATACGCAGTATTTT
TRBV7-8,TRBJ2-2,.,few,CASIRGRFAGELFF,TGTGCCAGCATCAGGGGGAGGTTCGCCGGGGAGCTGTTTTTT
TRBV19,TRBJ2-1,.,many,CASTQSAGGYNEQFF,TGTGCCAGTACCCAATCGGCCGGGGGCTACAATGAGCAGTTCTTC
TRBV2,TRBJ2-7,.,many,CATRRDSDEQYF,TGTGCCACCCGGAGGGACTCGGACGAGCAGTACTTC
TRBV6-1,TRBJ2-5,.,many,CASSYPYYRDGETQYF,TGTGCCAGCAGTTACCCTTACTACCGGGACGGAGAGACCCAGTACTTC
TRBV6-5,TRBJ2-1,.,.,CASSYFQVINEQFF,TGTGCCAGCAGTTACTTCCAGGTCATAAATGAGCAGTTCTTC
TRBV19,TRBJ1-1,.,.,CASSGPYMNTEAFF,TGTGCCAGTTCGGGACCCTACATGAACACTGAAGCTTTCTTT
TRBV11-2,TRBJ2-7,.,many,CASSPTASPLEQYF,TGTGCCAGCAGCCCGACTGCAAGTCCTCTCGAGCAGTACTTC
TRBV6-2/TRBV6-3,TRBJ1-5,TRBD1,many,CASWKTGYNQPQHF,TGTGCCAGCTGGAAGACAGGGTACAATCAGCCCCAGCATTTT